A selection of T cell receptor beta chains follows, all from one sample in a study of T cell repertoires in cytomegalovirus infection. TCRdb reanalysed the reads using MiXCR and keeps one entry per CDR3 protein. In the table there are about 500,000 distinct CDR3 sequences, around a third of which are singletons. These receptors' targets are unknown. This specimen consisted of cultured PBMCs, obtained from culture after CMV antigen stimulation. The receptors derive from a human donor in good health (CMV status not recorded). Some clones in this sample may be carry-over from other donors' samples. CDR3s include the opening cysteine and the closing phenylalanine or tryptophan. A D gene is named only where the DNA matches it firmly. Not every row has a clone size; where given, it reads once, few, many or a size class.

TRBV2	-	-	TRBJ1-1	CASSSGDPLMNTEAFF	TGTGCCAGCAGTAGCGGGGACCCTTTAATGAACACTGAAGCTTTCTTT
TRBV29-1	-	-	TRBJ2-7	CSVEGRQGTTYEQYF	TGCAGCGTTGAAGGACGACAGGGGACTACCTACGAGCAGTACTTC
TRBV6-6	-	-	TRBJ2-6	CASSRRSQDPGANVLTF	TGTGCCAGCAGCCGTAGGTCGCAGGATCCTGGGGCCAACGTCCTGACTTTC
TRBV6-1	-	few	TRBJ1-3	CASKDGTGLGNTIYF	TGTGCCAGCAAGGACGGGACGGGTCTTGGAAACACCATATATTTT
TRBV7-2	-	-	TRBJ2-1	CASSKEGPYRLYEQFF	TGTGCCAGCAGCAAAGAGGGGCCTTACCGGTTGTATGAGCAGTTCTTC
TRBV5-1	TRBD1	-	TRBJ2-7	CASSPGPGQSYEQYF	TGCGCCAGCAGCCCTGGACCGGGACAGTCCTACGAGCAGTACTTC
TRBV6-5	TRBD2	-	TRBJ2-2	CASSYRLAGGHFLTGELFF	TGTGCCAGCAGTTATAGGCTAGCGGGAGGCCATTTCCTCACCGGGGAGCTGTTTTTT
TRBV4-3	TRBD2	-	TRBJ2-1	CASSQDHYGSGLALLVYNEQFF	TGCGCCAGCAGCCAAGATCATTATGGGAGCGGACTAGCCCTTTTAGTATACAATGAGCAGTTCTTC
TRBV7-2	-	many	TRBJ1-2	CASSLGPGAPDGYTF	TGTGCCAGCAGCTTAGGGCCGGGGGCGCCCGATGGCTACACCTTC
TRBV27	TRBD1	-	TRBJ1-6	CASSLGQGARSYNSPLHF	TGTGCCAGCAGTTTGGGACAGGGGGCGAGGTCCTATAATTCACCCCTCCACTTT
TRBV7-9	TRBD2	many	TRBJ2-1	CASSSGTSGSIYNEQFF	TGTGCCAGCAGCTCAGGGACTAGCGGGAGTATCTACAATGAGCAGTTCTTC
TRBV20-1	TRBD2	few	TRBJ2-1	CSARDGSGSDNEQFF	TGCAGTGCTAGAGATGGTAGCGGGAGCGACAATGAGCAGTTCTTC
TRBV12-3/TRBV12-4	TRBD2	-	TRBJ2-5	CASSPGLAGGLGETQYF	TGTGCCAGCAGTCCGGGACTAGCGGGAGGATTGGGGGAGACCCAGTACTTC
TRBV4-3	-	-	TRBJ2-7	CASSQAGSYEQYF	TGCGCCAGCAGCCAAGCAGGTAGCTACGAGCAGTACTTC
TRBV7-2	TRBD2	few	TRBJ2-3	CASSFGWRREKVEDTQYF	TGTGCCAGCAGCTTCGGTTGGAGGCGGGAGAAGGTGGAAGATACGCAGTATTTT
TRBV28	-	-	TRBJ1-5	CASSRGAQHF	TGTGCCAGCAGCCGGGGGGCCCAGCATTTT
TRBV7-2	TRBD2	-	TRBJ2-3	CASSLPGGAQYF	TGTGCCAGCAGCCTACCGGGGGGAGCGCAGTATTTT
TRBV6-1	-	-	TRBJ1-3	CASSVGRPLGGNTIYF	TGTGCCAGCAGTGTGGGGAGGCCGCTCGGCGGAAACACCATATATTTT
TRBV27	-	-	TRBJ2-1	CASSSTPLYNEQFF	TGTGCCAGCAGTTCCACGCCCCTATACAATGAGCAGTTCTTC
TRBV7-2	-	-	TRBJ1-2	CASSPESQGMEGYTF	TGTGCCAGCAGCCCCGAAAGCCAGGGGATGGAAGGCTACACCTTC
TRBV7-2	-	many	TRBJ1-4	CASSLGRKLFF	TGTGCCAGCAGCTTAGGGAGAAAACTGTTTTTT
TRBV27	-	-	TRBJ1-1	CASSLKRVNTEAFF	TGTGCCAGCAGTTTAAAAAGGGTGAACACTGAAGCTTTCTTT
TRBV19	-	-	TRBJ1-5	CASSIADFQPQHF	TGTGCCAGTAGTATAGCGGACTTTCAGCCCCAGCATTTT
TRBV7-2	TRBD1	few	TRBJ1-6	CASSLEVRQGGSWGSPLHF	TGTGCCAGCAGCTTAGAAGTCAGACAGGGGGGATCCTGGGGATCACCCCTCCACTTT
TRBV15	-	-	TRBJ2-5	CATSRDFVAGEETQYF	TGTGCCACCAGCAGAGATTTCGTGGCAGGGGAAGAGACCCAGTACTTC